This T cell receptor beta chain was profiled in a study of graft-versus-host responses after intestinal transplantation. Study in general: Recipients received multivisceral, liver-intestinal, or isolated intestinal transplants. Recipients were all induced with anti-thymocyte globulin, then given tacrolimus and steroids for 2 to 4 years.

The method was immunoSEQ multiplex PCR; TCRdb's version includes in-frame clones alone and lacks a portion of them. The sample lists under 150,000 clones; 90% were seen once. Germline V gives CDR1 SGHRS, CDR2 YFSETQ. V lost 3 bases, J lost 3 bases, and 9 bases stayed unmatched. The CDR3 contains 16 residues. Comment on this clone: Its antigen is not known.

This sequence originates from a human donor who received an intestinal transplant. Sequenced material: unstimulated CD4+ T cells sorted from spleen or lymph node cells, taken before intestinal transplant. J is TRBJ2-3 and V is TRBV5-1, with 8 bases matching TRBD1. CDR3: CASSSTGTGVTDTQYF. The DNA for the CDR3 is TGCGCCAGCAGCTCTACCGGGACAGGAGTGACAGATACGCAGTATTTT.